Listed below are T cell receptor beta chains from one sample, sequenced in a study of blood T cell repertoires in COVID-19. Sequencing was performed with immunoSEQ multiplex PCR; in TCRdb, only in-frame clones are kept and a portion is missing. This table holds roughly 300,000 clones, less than 90% found once. Sequenced: PBMCs or T cells enriched from blood (not recorded which). These receptors were obtained from a woman in her 30s who had recovered from COVID-19. CDR3s include the opening cysteine and the closing phenylalanine or tryptophan. The order of the fields is J gene, V gene, D gene, clone size, CDR3 DNA, CDR3 protein. A D gene is named only where the DNA matches it firmly. Where a row states a size, it is once, few, many or the class of an expanded clone; other rows omit it.

j_gene: TRBJ2-7; v_gene: TRBV20-1; d_gene: TRBD2; abundance: once; CDR3nt: TGCAGTGCTAGTCGGGGGGAGTACGAGCAGTACTTC; CDR3aa: CSASRGEYEQYF
j_gene: TRBJ2-1; v_gene: TRBV28; d_gene: TRBD2; abundance: few; CDR3nt: TGTGCCAGCAGAGCTACTAGCGGGGGGGCGAATGAGCAGTTCTTC; CDR3aa: CASRATSGGANEQFF
j_gene: TRBJ1-2; v_gene: TRBV29-1; d_gene: TRBD1; abundance: NA; CDR3nt: TGCAGCGTACGGACAGGGGGCGAAGGCTACACCTTC; CDR3aa: CSVRTGGEGYTF
j_gene: TRBJ1-4; v_gene: TRBV2; d_gene: TRBD1; abundance: once; CDR3nt: TGTGCCAGCAGTGAACTGACCCCCGGGACAGATGAAAAACTGTTTTTT; CDR3aa: CASSELTPGTDEKLFF
j_gene: TRBJ1-1; v_gene: TRBV27; d_gene: NA; abundance: NA; CDR3nt: TGTGCCAGCAGTCTACAGTTTCTGAACACTGAAGCTTTCTTT; CDR3aa: CASSLQFLNTEAFF
j_gene: TRBJ2-4; v_gene: TRBV7-9; d_gene: NA; abundance: NA; CDR3nt: TGTGCCAGCAGCGCTCCGGGACTTCTAGCCAAAAACATTCAGTACTTC; CDR3aa: CASSAPGLLAKNIQYF
j_gene: TRBJ1-5; v_gene: TRBV6-5; d_gene: NA; abundance: NA; CDR3nt: TGTGCCAGCAGTACAGGACCTAGCAATCAGCCCCAGCATTTT; CDR3aa: CASSTGPSNQPQHF
j_gene: TRBJ1-2; v_gene: TRBV4-1; d_gene: TRBD1; abundance: NA; CDR3nt: TGCGCCAGCAGCCCGGGCACAGGGGAGTATGGCTACACCTTC; CDR3aa: CASSPGTGEYGYTF
j_gene: TRBJ2-5; v_gene: TRBV30; d_gene: NA; abundance: NA; CDR3nt: TGTGCCTGGGGCCGTAGCGGCCAAGAGACCCAGTACTTC; CDR3aa: CAWGRSGQETQYF
j_gene: TRBJ1-5; v_gene: TRBV24-1; d_gene: NA; abundance: few; CDR3nt: TGTGCCACCAGTGATTCAGGGGTGAATCAGCCCCAGCATTTT; CDR3aa: CATSDSGVNQPQHF
j_gene: TRBJ2-3; v_gene: TRBV28; d_gene: TRBD2; abundance: once; CDR3nt: TGTGCCAGCTCCGGCGGGGGGGCCCGCAGCACAGATACGCAGTATTTT; CDR3aa: CASSGGGARSTDTQYF
j_gene: TRBJ1-3; v_gene: TRBV5-1; d_gene: TRBD1; abundance: NA; CDR3nt: TGCGCCAGCAGCCCCATGGACAGGGGGCTCATGTGGTCTGGAAACACCATATATTTT; CDR3aa: CASSPMDRGLMWSGNTIYF
j_gene: TRBJ1-5; v_gene: TRBV5-1; d_gene: TRBD1; abundance: NA; CDR3nt: TGCGCCAGCAGTCTTTCCGGGACAGGGGGCTCGGCCCAGCATTTT; CDR3aa: CASSLSGTGGSAQHF